Sequencing of this TCR beta chain was carried out in a study of beta chain features in type 1 diabetes. Study at large: Patients did not differ from healthy donors in age, gender or cell yield. Findings and caveats of the study: People with Type 1 diabetes carried modestly yet significantly shorter TCRB CDR3s in all four CD4+ subsets.

Expressed TCRB transcripts were sequenced because the entire RNA isolate underwent reverse transcription. Assay: immunoSEQ multiplex PCR; the TCRdb copy retains only in-frame clones and omits some. The sample lists 640,000 or so clones; about 14% were seen once. Details on this clone: Its antigen is as yet unknown.

The CDR3 spans 13 residues. Trimming shortened V by 6 bases and J by 2 bases, and 11 bases separated the two germline ends. The germline CDR1 and CDR2 sequences are MNHEY and SVGAGI. The sequencing input was naive CD4+ T cells from blood. This chain joins TRBV6-5 and TRBJ2-7; perhaps D is TRBD1 or TRBD2 (5 bases each). The clonotype was recovered from a man between 18 and 29 years old with type 1 diabetes. The CDR3 coding sequence is TGTGCCAGCAGGGGACGTCCCCCCTACGAGCAGTACTTC. It specifies CASRGRPPYEQYF.